The table lists the clone carrying this TCR beta chain with many counts. The CDR3 runs 14 residues. J gave up 4 bases and V 7 bases, and 5 bases lay outside the gene matches. CDR1 ENHRY and CDR2 SYGVKD come from the germline V gene. TCRbeta library construction was performed incorporating unique molecular identifiers. TCRdb itself ran the PCR reads through MiXCR, one entry per CDR3 protein. The table lists a few hundred thousand distinct CDR3 sequences, over 20% of them singletons. The data stem from a study of T-cell reconstitution after alpha-beta-depleted transplantation in children. Material: PBMCs from the stem cell graft donor, obtained from the stem cell graft. This TCR was recovered from a human donor who donated a stem cell graft to a child with acute myeloid leukemia. V usage is TRBV10-3 and J usage is TRBJ2-3; 10 nucleotides line up with TRBD2. CDR3 DNA: TGTGCCATCAAAGGACTAGCGGTTCCAGATACGCAGTATTTT. It codes for CAIKGLAVPDTQYF.